This TCR beta chain was found in a study of blood T cell repertoires in COVID-19. Study information: Samples representing acute and convalescent COVID-19 were sourced from the United States, Italy and Spain.

CDR1 and CDR2 from the germline V gene are SGDLS and YYNGEE. Deletions cut 4 bases from V and 7 bases from J, with 9 bases between. The CDR3 runs to 13 residues. Under the authors' procedure: Quantification of nucleated cells was approximated via reference gene primer amplification. Repertoires were generated with immunoSEQ multiplex PCR, while TCRdb's copy carries only in-frame clones and drops some. The DNA was the basis for D and trimming; V, J and clone size are from that table. Of under 150,000 clones in the sample, around 87% were seen once. The V call is TRBV9, the J call TRBJ1-6; D remains unclear. The sequence was collected from a man aged 65-85 years with active COVID-19. Sequencing was performed on peripheral blood. The CDR3 here is CASSRERNSPLHF. The DNA of the CDR3 is TGTGCCAGCAGCCGGGAGAGAAATTCACCCCTCCACTTT.